These T cell receptor beta chains were read from a single sample in a study of regulatory T cells in long-lasting Graves disease. TCRdb reanalysed the multiplex PCR reads using MiXCR and keeps one entry per CDR3 protein. The profile covers over 450,000 distinct CDR3 sequences, with more than 10% appearing a single time and 8.9% taken by the ten largest. This sample also appeared in a second study, on T cells in Graves' hyperthyroidism and ophthalmopathy.

The material sequenced was peripheral blood mononuclear cells (PBMCs), taken at new diagnosis, from a patient treated with antithyroid drugs. These receptors came from a woman aged 25-40 years with Graves disease. Each CDR3 is given with its conserved first and last residue. Fields, in order: clone size, V gene, J gene, D gene, CDR3 protein, CDR3 DNA. A D gene is named only where the DNA matches it firmly. Expanded clones are given a class, and other clones once, few, many or no size at all.

size: NA; V: TRBV29-1; J: TRBJ2-7; D: TRBD1; CDR3: CSVEPGQGGYEQYF; DNA: TGCAGCGTGGAACCGGGACAGGGTGGGTACGAGCAGTACTTC
size: NA; V: TRBV6-1; J: TRBJ2-7; D: TRBD2; CDR3: CASTRLAGNKMRGYEQYF; DNA: TGTGCCAGCACCCGACTAGCGGGAAATAAGATGAGAGGTTACGAGCAGTACTTC
size: many; V: TRBV29-1; J: TRBJ2-4; D: NA; CDR3: CSVVTLAKNIQYF; DNA: TGCAGCGTCGTGACACTAGCCAAAAACATTCAGTACTTC
size: NA; V: TRBV6-5; J: TRBJ2-7; D: NA; CDR3: CASSYSSTSYEQYF; DNA: TGTGCCAGCAGTTACTCGTCCACTTCCTACGAGCAGTACTTC
size: many; V: TRBV4-3; J: TRBJ1-4; D: NA; CDR3: CASSQDGGTNEKLFF; DNA: TGCGCCAGCAGCCAAGATGGGGGGACTAATGAAAAACTGTTTTTT
size: many; V: TRBV12-3/TRBV12-4; J: TRBJ2-2; D: NA; CDR3: CASSPGPSGLFF; DNA: TGTGCCAGCAGCCCCGGACCGTCCGGGCTGTTTTTT
size: NA; V: TRBV6-5; J: TRBJ2-1; D: NA; CDR3: CASSYSLGDEQFF; DNA: TGTGCCAGCAGTTACTCGCTTGGGGATGAGCAGTTCTTC
size: few; V: TRBV4-1; J: TRBJ2-1; D: NA; CDR3: CASSQEAPDNEQFF; DNA: TGCGCCAGCAGCCAAGAGGCTCCTGACAATGAGCAGTTCTTC
size: many; V: TRBV4-1; J: TRBJ2-7; D: NA; CDR3: CASSQEIGYEQYF; DNA: TGTGCCAGCAGCCAAGAGATCGGATACGAGCAGTACTTC
size: NA; V: TRBV14; J: TRBJ2-7; D: NA; CDR3: CASSQENRPYEQYF; DNA: TGTGCCAGCAGCCAAGAAAACCGTCCATACGAGCAGTACTTC
size: many; V: TRBV11-2; J: TRBJ2-1; D: NA; CDR3: CASSHDYNEQFF; DNA: TGTGCCAGCAGCCATGACTACAATGAGCAGTTCTTC
size: many; V: TRBV27; J: TRBJ2-1; D: NA; CDR3: CASSLFQGAKYNEQFF; DNA: TGTGCCAGCAGTTTATTTCAGGGCGCAAAATACAATGAGCAGTTCTTC
size: many; V: TRBV29-1; J: TRBJ2-2; D: TRBD2; CDR3: CSAEPGTSSTGELFF; DNA: TGCAGCGCCGAACCCGGGACTAGCAGCACCGGGGAGCTGTTTTTT
size: many; V: TRBV11-2; J: TRBJ2-7; D: TRBD1; CDR3: CASSFLTGVYEQYF; DNA: TGTGCCAGCAGCTTCCTCACAGGGGTTTACGAGCAGTACTTC
size: many; V: TRBV27; J: TRBJ1-1; D: NA; CDR3: CASSLLSSNTEAFF; DNA: TGTGCCAGCAGTTTATTATCCTCGAACACTGAAGCTTTCTTT
size: few; V: TRBV4-1; J: TRBJ1-1; D: NA; CDR3: CASSQDHTYNTEAFF; DNA: TGCGCCAGCAGCCAAGATCACACCTACAACACTGAAGCTTTCTTT
size: many; V: TRBV6-2/TRBV6-3; J: TRBJ1-2; D: NA; CDR3: CASRSGAESYGYTF; DNA: TGTGCCAGCAGGTCAGGGGCTGAATCCTATGGCTACACCTTC
size: few; V: TRBV24-1; J: TRBJ1-5; D: NA; CDR3: CATSDGTGQPQHF; DNA: TGTGCCACCAGTGATGGAACAGGCCAGCCCCAGCATTTT
size: few; V: TRBV7-8; J: TRBJ1-2; D: NA; CDR3: CASSFDPQGNGGYTF; DNA: TGTGCCAGCAGCTTCGACCCCCAGGGTAACGGTGGCTACACCTTC
size: many; V: TRBV12-3/TRBV12-4; J: TRBJ1-2; D: NA; CDR3: CASWAGRASMGYTF; DNA: TGTGCCAGCTGGGCTGGTAGGGCTTCTATGGGCTACACCTTC
size: many; V: TRBV12-3/TRBV12-4; J: TRBJ1-1; D: NA; CDR3: CASSPSPPWTEAFF; DNA: TGTGCCAGCAGCCCGAGCCCGCCTTGGACTGAAGCTTTCTTT
size: many; V: TRBV7-9; J: TRBJ2-1; D: NA; CDR3: CASSSGYRASQFF; DNA: TGTGCCAGCAGCTCGGGGTACCGGGCCTCTCAGTTCTTC
size: many; V: TRBV7-8; J: TRBJ2-5; D: NA; CDR3: CASSPRRGGQETQYF; DNA: TGTGCCAGCAGCCCACGGAGGGGCGGCCAAGAGACCCAGTACTTC
size: many; V: TRBV6-1; J: TRBJ1-1; D: NA; CDR3: CASLRLNTEAFF; DNA: TGTGCCAGCTTACGGCTTAACACTGAAGCTTTCTTT
size: many; V: TRBV5-5; J: TRBJ1-5; D: NA; CDR3: CASSLDINTPQHF; DNA: TGTGCCAGCAGCTTGGATATTAATACGCCCCAGCATTTT
size: few; V: TRBV19; J: TRBJ2-7; D: NA; CDR3: CASRNSGVYEQYF; DNA: TGTGCCAGTAGAAATAGCGGCGTCTACGAGCAGTACTTC